This TCR beta chain stems from a study of blood T cell repertoires in COVID-19. The CDR3 is 15 amino acids. V gave up 5 bases and J gave up 6 bases, with 14 bases separating them. Germline assignment: CDR1 SGHDN and CDR2 FVKESK. Some clones are missing from TCRdb's copy, which holds only in-frame ones; the method was immunoSEQ multiplex PCR. The sample has about 240,000 clones, 75% to 85% seen once; the top ten hold roughly 5.3%. The rearrangement links TRBV14 to TRBJ1-6; D possibly corresponds to TRBD1 (5 bases). Sequences were obtained from peripheral blood. This clonotype was sampled from a man aged 50-60 years with COVID-19, enrolled during active disease. CDR3: CASSEWGLGNSPLHF. CDR3 in DNA: TGTGCCAGCAGCGAGTGGGGACTGGGTAATTCACCCCTCCACTTT.